The sequence of this T cell receptor (beta chain) was determined in a study of neoadjuvant anti-PD-1 for oral cavity cancer. In the study overall: Patients without progression received a fourth nivolumab dose around day 43, then surgical resection on days 50-56.

TCRdb keeps only in-frame clones here, not all; method: immunoSEQ multiplex PCR. The top ten hold over 2.5% of the sample, which has 84,000 or so clones, 70% to 85% seen once. V shed 1 base, J shed 4 bases, and the junction held 3 bases outside the gene matches. Germline assignment: CDR1 SGHRS and CDR2 YFSETQ. This CDR3 region has 14 residues. The origin of this receptor is a person aged 35 to 85 with oral cavity squamous cell carcinoma. The chain recombines TRBV5-1 with TRBJ2-5; 8 bases map to TRBD2. The material sequenced was PBMCs, taken before nivolumab (anti-PD-1) treatment. The CDR3 sequence: CASSLLAGIETQYF. In DNA, the CDR3 is TGCGCCAGCAGCTTGTTAGCGGGAATAGAGACCCAGTACTTC.